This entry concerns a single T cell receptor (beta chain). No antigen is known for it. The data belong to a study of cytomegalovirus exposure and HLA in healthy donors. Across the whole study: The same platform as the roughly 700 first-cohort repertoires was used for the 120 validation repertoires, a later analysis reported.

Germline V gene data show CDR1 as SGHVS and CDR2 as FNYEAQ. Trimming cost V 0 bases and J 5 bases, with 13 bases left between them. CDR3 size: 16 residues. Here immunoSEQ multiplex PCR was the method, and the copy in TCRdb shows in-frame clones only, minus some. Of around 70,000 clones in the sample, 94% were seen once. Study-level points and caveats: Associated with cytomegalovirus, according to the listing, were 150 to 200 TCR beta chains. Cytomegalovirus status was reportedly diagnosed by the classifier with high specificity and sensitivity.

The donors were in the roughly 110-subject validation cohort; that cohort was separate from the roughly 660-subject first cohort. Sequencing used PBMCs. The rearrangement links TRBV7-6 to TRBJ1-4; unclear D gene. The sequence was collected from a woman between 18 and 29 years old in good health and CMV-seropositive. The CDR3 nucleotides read TGTGCCAGCAGCTTAGCGTCAGGCTTCAAAAATGAAAAACTGTTTTTT. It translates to CASSLASGFKNEKLFF.